These T cell receptor beta chains were read from a single sample in a study of T cell responses to AZD1222 COVID-19 vaccine. The assay was immunoSEQ multiplex PCR, and TCRdb's table has in-frame clones only and misses some. The sample holds 140,000 to 150,000 clones; 92% are singletons and the top ten take 2.5% to 4%. The sequenced sample was peripheral blood, obtained 28 days after the second AZD1222 dose. These receptors came from an adult who received the AZD1222 COVID-19 vaccine. Each CDR3 is given with its conserved first and last residue. A D gene is named only where the DNA matches it firmly. The size entry is marked missing in some rows and otherwise reads once, few, many or a size class.

TRBJ1-1	NA	15	NA	TRBV28	TGTGCCAGCAACCGGGGGGCCTCGGGAGACACTGAAGCTTTCTTT	CASNRGASGDTEAFF
TRBJ1-1	NA	14	NA	TRBV5-1	TGCGCCAGCAGCCAAGGGACGGCGAACACTGAAGCTTTCTTT	CASSQGTANTEAFF
TRBJ2-7	NA	12	NA	TRBV28	TGTGCCAGCAGTCTCCCGGGTGCCGACCAGTACTTC	CASSLPGADQYF
TRBJ1-6	once	13	NA	TRBV7-8	TGTGCCAGCAGCTGGGACGAGAATTCACCCCTCCACTTT	CASSWDENSPLHF
TRBJ2-7	NA	16	TRBD1	TRBV7-2	TGTGCCAGCAGCCCATCGACAGGGGCGGATTCCTACGAGCAGTACTTC	CASSPSTGADSYEQYF
TRBJ1-1	NA	13	NA	TRBV11-2	TGTGCCAGCAGCTTACCCGGGAACACTGAAGCTTTCTTT	CASSLPGNTEAFF
TRBJ2-7	NA	15	NA	TRBV6-5	TGTGCCAGCAGTTACTCTGGGGGAAGCTCCTACGAGCAGTACTTC	CASSYSGGSSYEQYF
TRBJ2-1	NA	16	NA	TRBV11-2	TGTGCCAGCAGCTTAGGGGGTGGCGGCTCCTACAATGAGCAGTTCTTC	CASSLGGGGSYNEQFF
TRBJ1-4	NA	12	NA	TRBV12-3/TRBV12-4	TGTGCCAGCGTGGGGGGTAGCGAAAAACTGTTTTTT	CASVGGSEKLFF
TRBJ2-5	NA	14	TRBD2	TRBV28	TGTGCCAGCAGGGGAACTAGCGGCCAAGAGACCCAGTACTTC	CASRGTSGQETQYF
TRBJ2-2	NA	17	NA	TRBV18	TGTGCCAGCTCACCACCGATCCACGGGCCGCACACCGGGGAGCTGTTTTTT	CASSPPIHGPHTGELFF
TRBJ2-1	NA	14	NA	TRBV24-1	TGTGCCACCAGTGACCTCGCCCGTAGCGATGAGCAGTTCTTC	CATSDLARSDEQFF
TRBJ1-2	NA	15	NA	TRBV4-3	TGCGCCAGCAGCCAAGAAGTTGGCGGCCACTCCGGCTACACCTTC	CASSQEVGGHSGYTF
TRBJ1-3	NA	14	TRBD1	TRBV5-1	TGCGCCAGCAGCTTGACAGGGGCAGGAAACACCATATATTTT	CASSLTGAGNTIYF
TRBJ1-3	NA	15	NA	TRBV6-5	TGTGCCAGCAGTTACCCAGACACAAATGGAAACACCATATATTTT	CASSYPDTNGNTIYF
TRBJ1-4	NA	14	NA	TRBV30	TGTGCCTGGAGCCGGGACGGAAATAATGAAAAACTGTTTTTT	CAWSRDGNNEKLFF
TRBJ1-2	few	19	TRBD1	TRBV23-1	TGCGCCAGCAGTCAATCGGGGTACAGGGGGCCCCCCCCGCTCTATGGCTACACCTTC	CASSQSGYRGPPPLYGYTF
TRBJ2-4	NA	16	TRBD1	TRBV28	TGTGCCAGCGGGGGACAGGAGACTTTAGCCAAAAACATTCAGTACTTC	CASGGQETLAKNIQYF
TRBJ2-1	NA	14	NA	TRBV10-3	TGTGCCATCAGCCTTCGGAGCTCCTACAATGAGCAGTTCTTC	CAISLRSSYNEQFF
TRBJ1-5	NA	14	NA	TRBV19	TGTGCCAGTAGTCCCGAATTCGTTGGCCAGCCCCAGCATTTT	CASSPEFVGQPQHF
TRBJ1-5	NA	15	NA	TRBV7-2	TGTGCCAGCAGCCCAAGGACGGATAGCAATCAGCCCCAGCATTTT	CASSPRTDSNQPQHF
TRBJ1-2	NA	17	TRBD1	TRBV4-2	TGTGCCAGCAGCCAACACGGACAGGGAACCTCCTTTTATGGCTACACCTTC	CASSQHGQGTSFYGYTF
TRBJ2-1	NA	12	NA	TRBV30	TGTGCCTGGAGTGTACAGGGCAATGAGCAGTTCTTC	CAWSVQGNEQFF
TRBJ2-1	NA	16	NA	TRBV7-9	TGTGCCAGCAGCGGACGAAACTATAGCTCCTACAATGAGCAGTTCTTC	CASSGRNYSSYNEQFF
TRBJ1-4	NA	15	NA	TRBV7-2	TGTGCCAGCAGCCCACGGACAGCCGTTAATGAAAAACTGTTTTTT	CASSPRTAVNEKLFF
TRBJ1-5	NA	16	NA	TRBV28	TGTGCCAGCAGTCTCCCTTCGGGGAGGGGAGGTCAGCCCCAGCATTTT	CASSLPSGRGGQPQHF
TRBJ1-6	NA	10	NA	TRBV6-5	TGTGCCAGCAGCGGGACGGCCCTACACTTT	CASSGTALHF
TRBJ2-7	NA	11	NA	TRBV11-2	TGTGCCAGCCGGCTTGGGTACGAGCAGTACTTC	CASRLGYEQYF
TRBJ1-2	few	14	TRBD1	TRBV25-1	TGTGCCAGCAGTGACTCGTTGACAGGGGAAGGCTACACCTTC	CASSDSLTGEGYTF
TRBJ1-1	NA	16	NA	TRBV5-1	TGCGCCAGCAGCTTGGAGGGGCCCTCCGTGAACACTGAAGCTTTCTTT	CASSLEGPSVNTEAFF
TRBJ1-1	NA	13	NA	TRBV9	TGTGCCAGCAGCGTAGCTGTGAACACTGAAGCTTTCTTT	CASSVAVNTEAFF
TRBJ1-2	NA	16	NA	TRBV6-5	TGTGCCAGCAGTTACTCGAAAATGCGGGGTGGTTATGGCTACACCTTC	CASSYSKMRGGYGYTF
TRBJ2-7	NA	15	TRBD1	TRBV5-6	TGTGCCAGCAGTATTGGACAGGGGGGTACCTACGAGCAGTACTTC	CASSIGQGGTYEQYF